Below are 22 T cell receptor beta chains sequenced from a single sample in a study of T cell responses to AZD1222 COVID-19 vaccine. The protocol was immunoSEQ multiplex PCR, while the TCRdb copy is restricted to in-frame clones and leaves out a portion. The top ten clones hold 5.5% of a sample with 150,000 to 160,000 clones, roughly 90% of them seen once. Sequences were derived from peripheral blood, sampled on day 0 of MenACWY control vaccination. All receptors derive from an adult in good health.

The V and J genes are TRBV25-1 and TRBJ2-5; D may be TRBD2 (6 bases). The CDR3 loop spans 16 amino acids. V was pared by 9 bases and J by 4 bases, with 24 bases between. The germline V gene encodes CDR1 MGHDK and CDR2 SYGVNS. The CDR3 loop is CASPRSAGTGGETQYF. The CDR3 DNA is TGTGCCAGTCCTAGGTCGGCCGGGACCGGGGGAGAGACCCAGTACTTC.

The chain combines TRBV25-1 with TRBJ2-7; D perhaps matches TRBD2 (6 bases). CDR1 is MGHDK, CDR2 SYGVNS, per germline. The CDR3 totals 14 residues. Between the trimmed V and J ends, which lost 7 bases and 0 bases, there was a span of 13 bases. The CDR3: CASTSGEPSYEQYV. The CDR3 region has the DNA TGTGCCAGCACCTCGGGGGAGCCCTCCTACGAGCAGTACGTC.

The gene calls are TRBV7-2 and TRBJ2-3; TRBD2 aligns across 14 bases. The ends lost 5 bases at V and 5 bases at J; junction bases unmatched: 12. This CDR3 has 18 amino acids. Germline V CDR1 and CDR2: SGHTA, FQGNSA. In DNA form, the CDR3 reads TGTGCCAGCAGCGAAGGGACTAGCGGGAGTCCCTTTCTAGATACGCAGTATTTT. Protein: CASSEGTSGSPFLDTQYF.

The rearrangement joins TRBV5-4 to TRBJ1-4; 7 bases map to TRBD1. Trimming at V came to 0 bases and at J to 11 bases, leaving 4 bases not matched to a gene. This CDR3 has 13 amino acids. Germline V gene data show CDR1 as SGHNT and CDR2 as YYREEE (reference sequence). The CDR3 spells CASSLEGTAKLFF. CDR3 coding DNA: TGTGCCAGCAGCTTGGAGGGGACAGCCAAACTGTTTTTT.

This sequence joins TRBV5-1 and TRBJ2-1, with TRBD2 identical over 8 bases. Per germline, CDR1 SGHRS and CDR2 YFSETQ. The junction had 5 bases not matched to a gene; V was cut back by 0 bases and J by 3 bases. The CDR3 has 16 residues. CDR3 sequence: CASSLEGSGVYNEQFF. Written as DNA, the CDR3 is TGCGCCAGCAGCTTGGAAGGTAGCGGGGTCTACAATGAGCAGTTCTTC.

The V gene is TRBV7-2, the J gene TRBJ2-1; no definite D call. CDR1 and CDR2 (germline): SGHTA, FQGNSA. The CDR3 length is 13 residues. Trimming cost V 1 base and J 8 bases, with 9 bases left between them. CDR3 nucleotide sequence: TGTGCCAGCAGCTTAGAATCGGTCCATGAGCAGTTCTTC. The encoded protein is CASSLESVHEQFF.

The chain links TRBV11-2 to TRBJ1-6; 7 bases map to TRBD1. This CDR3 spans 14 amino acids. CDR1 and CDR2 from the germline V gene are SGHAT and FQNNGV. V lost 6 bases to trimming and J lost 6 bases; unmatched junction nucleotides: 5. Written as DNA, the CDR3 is TGTGCCAGCAGAACGACAGGGCCTAATTCACCCCTCCACTTT. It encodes CASRTTGPNSPLHF.

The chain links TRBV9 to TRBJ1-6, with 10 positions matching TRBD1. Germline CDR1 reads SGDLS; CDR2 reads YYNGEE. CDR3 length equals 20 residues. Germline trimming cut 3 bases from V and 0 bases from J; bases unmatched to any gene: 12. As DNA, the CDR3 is TGTGCCAGCAGCGGTCGGCCGGGACAGGGGATTAGCTCCTATAATTCACCCCTCCACTTT. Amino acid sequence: CASSGRPGQGISSYNSPLHF.

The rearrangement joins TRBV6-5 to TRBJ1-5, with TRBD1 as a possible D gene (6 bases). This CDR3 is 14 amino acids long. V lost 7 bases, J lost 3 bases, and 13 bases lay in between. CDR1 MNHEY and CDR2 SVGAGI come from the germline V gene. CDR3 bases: TGTGCCAGCAAGTTAACAGGGAACAATCAGCCCCAGCATTTT. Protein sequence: CASKLTGNNQPQHF.

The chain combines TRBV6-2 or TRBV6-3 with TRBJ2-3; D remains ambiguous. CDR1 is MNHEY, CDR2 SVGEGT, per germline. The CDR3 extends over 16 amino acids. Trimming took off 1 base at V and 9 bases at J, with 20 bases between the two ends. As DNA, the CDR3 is TGTGCCAGCAGTTACTACAGTCTAGAGGCCCGATCCACGCAGTATTTT. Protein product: CASSYYSLEARSTQYF.

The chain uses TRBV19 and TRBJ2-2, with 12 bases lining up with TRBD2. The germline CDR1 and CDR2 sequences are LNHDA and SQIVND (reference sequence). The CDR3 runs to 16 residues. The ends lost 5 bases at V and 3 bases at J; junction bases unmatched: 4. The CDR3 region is CASSPSGGAYTGELFF. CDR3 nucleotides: TGTGCCAGTAGTCCTAGCGGGGGGGCCTACACCGGGGAGCTGTTTTTT.

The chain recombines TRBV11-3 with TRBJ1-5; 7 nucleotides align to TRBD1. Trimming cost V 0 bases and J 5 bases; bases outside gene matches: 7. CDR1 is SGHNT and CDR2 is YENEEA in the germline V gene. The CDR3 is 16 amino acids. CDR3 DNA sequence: TGTGCCAGCAGCTTAGACGTCCCAGGGGGTCATCAGCCCCAGCATTTT. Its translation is CASSLDVPGGHQPQHF.

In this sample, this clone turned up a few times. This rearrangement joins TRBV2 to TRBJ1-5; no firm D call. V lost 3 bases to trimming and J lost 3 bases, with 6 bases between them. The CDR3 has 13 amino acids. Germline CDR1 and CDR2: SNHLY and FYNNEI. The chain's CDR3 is CASSDNPNQPQHF. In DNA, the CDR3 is TGTGCCAGCAGTGACAATCCCAATCAGCCCCAGCATTTT.

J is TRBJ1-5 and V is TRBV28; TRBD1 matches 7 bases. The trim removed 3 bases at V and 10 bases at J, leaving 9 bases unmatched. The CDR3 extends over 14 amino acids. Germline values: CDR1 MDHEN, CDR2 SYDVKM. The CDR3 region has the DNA TGTGCCAGCAGTTTGGGGCAGGGGGTTTATCCCCAGCATTTT. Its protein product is CASSLGQGVYPQHF.

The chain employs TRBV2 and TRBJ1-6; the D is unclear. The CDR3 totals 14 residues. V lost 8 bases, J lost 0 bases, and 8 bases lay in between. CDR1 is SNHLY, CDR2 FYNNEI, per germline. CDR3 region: CASEEGSYNSPLHF. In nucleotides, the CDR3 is TGTGCCAGCGAGGAGGGCTCCTATAATTCACCCCTCCACTTT.

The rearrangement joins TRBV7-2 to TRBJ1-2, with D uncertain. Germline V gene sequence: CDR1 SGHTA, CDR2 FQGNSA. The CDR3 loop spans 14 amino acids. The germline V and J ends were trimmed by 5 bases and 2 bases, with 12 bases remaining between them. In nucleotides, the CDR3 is TGTGCCAGCAGCCGTGGGTACAGAAACTATGGCTACACCTTC. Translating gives CASSRGYRNYGYTF.

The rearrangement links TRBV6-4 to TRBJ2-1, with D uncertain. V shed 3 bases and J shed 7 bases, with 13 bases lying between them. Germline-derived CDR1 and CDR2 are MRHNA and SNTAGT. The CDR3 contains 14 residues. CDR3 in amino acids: CASSEGAGRNEQFF. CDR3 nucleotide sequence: TGTGCCAGCAGTGAAGGAGCAGGAAGGAATGAGCAGTTCTTC.

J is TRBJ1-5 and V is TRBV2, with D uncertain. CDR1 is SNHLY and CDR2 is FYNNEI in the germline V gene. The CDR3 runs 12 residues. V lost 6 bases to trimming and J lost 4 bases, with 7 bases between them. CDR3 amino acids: CASRVMNQPQHF. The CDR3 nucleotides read TGTGCCAGCAGGGTCATGAATCAGCCCCAGCATTTT.

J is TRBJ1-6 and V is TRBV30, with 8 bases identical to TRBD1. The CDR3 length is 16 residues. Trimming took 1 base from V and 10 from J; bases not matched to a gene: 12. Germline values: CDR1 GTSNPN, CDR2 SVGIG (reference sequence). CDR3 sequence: CAWSAQDRALSSPLHF. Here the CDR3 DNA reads TGTGCCTGGAGTGCCCAGGACAGGGCGCTTTCCTCACCCCTCCACTTT.

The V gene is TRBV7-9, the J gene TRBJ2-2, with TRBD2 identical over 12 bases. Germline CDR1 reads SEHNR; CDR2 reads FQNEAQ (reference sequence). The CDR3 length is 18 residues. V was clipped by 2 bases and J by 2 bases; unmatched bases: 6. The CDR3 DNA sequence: TGTGCCAGCAGCTTAAGACTAGCGGGAGACCTAAACACCGGGGAGCTGTTTTTT. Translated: CASSLRLAGDLNTGELFF. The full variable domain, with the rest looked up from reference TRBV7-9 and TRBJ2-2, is DTGVSQNPRHKITKRGQNVTFRCDPISEHNRLYWYRQTLGQGPEFLTYFQNEAQLEKSRLLSDRFSAERPKGSFSTLEIQRTEQGDSAMYLCASSLRLAGDLNTGELFFGEGSRLTVL.

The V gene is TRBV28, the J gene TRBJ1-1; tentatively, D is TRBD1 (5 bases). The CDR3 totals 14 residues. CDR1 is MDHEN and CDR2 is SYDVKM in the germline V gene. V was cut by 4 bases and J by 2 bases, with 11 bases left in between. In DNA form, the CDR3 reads TGTGCCAGCAGTTCCGGGCAGGGAAACACTGAAGCTTTCTTT. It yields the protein CASSSGQGNTEAFF.

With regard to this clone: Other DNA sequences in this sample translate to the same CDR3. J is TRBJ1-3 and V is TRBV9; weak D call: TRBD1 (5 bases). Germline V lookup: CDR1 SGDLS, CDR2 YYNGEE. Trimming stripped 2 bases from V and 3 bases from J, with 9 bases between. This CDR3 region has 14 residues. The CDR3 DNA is TGTGCCAGCAGCGTGGGAGGGGTTGGAAACACCATATATTTT. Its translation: CASSVGGVGNTIYF. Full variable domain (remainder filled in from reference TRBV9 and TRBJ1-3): DSGVTQTPKHLITATGQRVTLRCSPRSGDLSVYWYQQSLDQGLQFLIQYYNGEERAKGNILERFSAQQFPDLHSELNLSSLELGDSALYFCASSVGGVGNTIYFGEGSWLTVV.